This is a list of T cell receptor beta chains from one sample in a study of human T cells and chemical hapten exposure. TCRdb used MiXCR to reprocess the RACE reads, holding one entry per CDR3 protein. The sample includes 75,000 to 90,000 distinct CDR3 sequences, roughly 7.6% of them seen just once. Specimen: whole blood, collected in connection with sensitization to the hapten diphenylcyclopropenone (DPC). The source of these receptors is a woman aged 25 to 39 with alopecia areata. Some clones in this sample may be carry-over from other donors' samples. The CDR3 runs from the conserved cysteine through the conserved F or W. A D gene is named only where the DNA matches it firmly. Clone size is stated in some rows and not others, as once, few, many or a class when expanded.

>.|.|TRBV27|TRBJ2-6
TGTGCCAGCAGACGTTCTGGGGCCAACGTCCTGACTTTC
CASRRSGANVLTF
>TRBD1|many|TRBV12-3/TRBV12-4|TRBJ2-7
TGTGCCAGCAGTATCTCGACAGGGGTTTACGAGCAGTACTTC
CASSISTGVYEQYF
>TRBD1|many|TRBV29-1|TRBJ1-2
TGCAGCGTCACAGGGGGCCAATATGGCTACACCTTC
CSVTGGQYGYTF
>.|many|TRBV20-1|TRBJ1-3
TGCAGTGCTGTAAAGACGGGCGGAAACACCATATATTTT
CSAVKTGGNTIYF
>.|many|TRBV3-1|TRBJ2-1
TGTGCCAGCAGCCAGTTGGACCAGGCCACCTACAATGAGCAGTTCTTC
CASSQLDQATYNEQFF
>.|many|TRBV27|TRBJ2-3
TGTGCCAGCAGTTTGGCGGCTAGCACAGATACGCAGTATTTT
CASSLAASTDTQYF
>.|few|TRBV29-1|TRBJ2-7
TGCAGCGGCCGGGACCACAGCTCCTACGAGCAGTACTTC
CSGRDHSSYEQYF
>.|many|TRBV15|TRBJ2-4
TGTGCCACCAGCAGAGGGGTCGAAGGGGGCAAAAACATTCAGTACTTC
CATSRGVEGGKNIQYF
>.|.|TRBV14|TRBJ1-4
TGTGCCAGCAGCCAAGGCGCCAGTCCCCTTTTTAGCTTT
CASSQGASPLFSF
>.|.|TRBV6-5|TRBJ2-7
TGTGCCAGCAGACAACGACAGGACTACGAGCAGTACTTC
CASRQRQDYEQYF
>TRBD1|many|TRBV2|TRBJ1-2
TGTGCCAGTCGAACGTCGGGACAGGGTAACTATGGCTACACCTTC
CASRTSGQGNYGYTF
>.|many|TRBV30|TRBJ2-1
TGTGCCTGGGCCGTAAGCTCCTACAATGAGCAGTTCTTC
CAWAVSSYNEQFF
>.|many|TRBV7-6|TRBJ1-5
TGTGCCAGCAGCTTATCCATTAATCAGCCCCAGCATTTT
CASSLSINQPQHF
>.|many|TRBV5-1|TRBJ2-1
TGCGCCAGCAGCTTGGATCTCATCGGGGGACTGTACAATGAGCAGTTCTTC
CASSLDLIGGLYNEQFF
>.|.|TRBV12-3/TRBV12-4|TRBJ2-1
TGTGCCACCGACTACAATGGGGGGCAGAGGGCGGATGAGCAGTTCTTC
CATDYNGGQRADEQFF
>TRBD2|many|TRBV15|TRBJ2-4
TGTGCCACCAGCAGAGATCTTGCGGGAGGATCCATTCAGTACTTC
CATSRDLAGGSIQYF
>TRBD1|few|TRBV29-1|TRBJ2-1
TGCAGCGTTGTCGAGGGGGCAAGGTGGAATGAGCAGTTCTTC
CSVVEGARWNEQFF
>TRBD1|many|TRBV11-2|TRBJ1-2
TGTGCCAGCAGCTCTACAGGGGGCACCTTC
CASSSTGGTF
>TRBD1|many|TRBV27|TRBJ2-3
TGTGCCAGCAGTCCTTGGGACAGATACACAGATACGCAGTATTTT
CASSPWDRYTDTQYF
>.|many|TRBV3-1|TRBJ2-3
TGTGCCAGCAGCCAAAAAAACCTAGAGCAGTATTTT
CASSQKNLEQYF
>.|many|TRBV10-3|TRBJ2-7
TGTGCCATCAGTGAGTCGAGGTCCACGAACGGGCAGTACTTC
CAISESRSTNGQYF
>.|.|TRBV7-9|TRBJ1-1
TGTGCCAGCAGCCCACAGGTGCAGGCGAACACTGAAGCTTTCTTT
CASSPQVQANTEAFF
>.|.|TRBV27|TRBJ1-2
TGTGCCAGCCGCCTTGGTTGGGGGCGCGACTATGGCTACACCTTC
CASRLGWGRDYGYTF
>.|.|TRBV10-3|TRBJ1-2
TGTGCCATCAGCCCCAGGTTGATCGATGGCTACACCTTC
CAISPRLIDGYTF
>.|many|TRBV7-9|TRBJ2-3
TGTGCCAGCAGCCAGATGTTAGCTGCGAGCACAGATACGCAGTATTTT
CASSQMLAASTDTQYF
>.|few|TRBV30|TRBJ2-3
TGTGCCTGGAGTACGGAGTTTGGGGATACGCAGTATTTT
CAWSTEFGDTQYF
>.|many|TRBV5-1|TRBJ2-1
TGCGCCAGCAGCTTGGGTTCGGGACAACCATACAATGAGCAGTTCTTC
CASSLGSGQPYNEQFF
>TRBD1|.|TRBV20-1|TRBJ2-1
TGCAGTGCGCGGACAGGGGAGAAATACAATGAGCAGTTCTTC
CSARTGEKYNEQFF
>.|.|TRBV27|TRBJ1-5
TGTGCCAGCAGTTCGGGACTGAAGGGGGGTCAGCCCCAGCATTTT
CASSSGLKGGQPQHF
>TRBD1|many|TRBV7-9|TRBJ1-4
TGTGCCAGCAGCATAGGACAGGGAGATGAAAAACTGTTTTTT
CASSIGQGDEKLFF
>.|.|TRBV5-1|TRBJ1-5
TGCGCCAGCAGCTTAAAAGGTGGAAGCAATCAGCCCCAGCATTTT
CASSLKGGSNQPQHF
>.|few|TRBV6-6|TRBJ1-5
TGTGCCAGCAGTTACCCGGGGACCCAGCCCCAGCATTTT
CASSYPGTQPQHF
>TRBD1|many|TRBV7-4|TRBJ1-4
TGTGCCAGCAGCCTGAAGGGCAGGGGGCTTGAAAAACTGTTTTTT
CASSLKGRGLEKLFF
>.|few|TRBV6-2/TRBV6-3|TRBJ1-2
TGTGCCAGCAGCTCCGGGTCGGCTAACTATGGCTACACCTTC
CASSSGSANYGYTF
>.|few|TRBV24-1|TRBJ2-3
TGTGCCACCGGGGACAGCACAGATACGCAGTATTTT
CATGDSTDTQYF
>TRBD1|few|TRBV2|TRBJ1-1
TGTGCCAGCAGTGGCCTTGGGGGACAGGGGTCGGGGAGCACTGAAGCTTTCTTT
CASSGLGGQGSGSTEAFF